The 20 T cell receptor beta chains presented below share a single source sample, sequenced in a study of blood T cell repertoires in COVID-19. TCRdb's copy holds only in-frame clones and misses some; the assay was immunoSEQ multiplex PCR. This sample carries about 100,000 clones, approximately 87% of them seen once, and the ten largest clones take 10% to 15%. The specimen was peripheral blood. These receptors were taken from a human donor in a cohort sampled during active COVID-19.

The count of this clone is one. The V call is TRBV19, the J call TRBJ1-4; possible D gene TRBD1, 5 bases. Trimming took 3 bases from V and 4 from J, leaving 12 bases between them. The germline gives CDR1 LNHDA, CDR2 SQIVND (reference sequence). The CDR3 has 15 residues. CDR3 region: CASSIGGAGNEKLFF. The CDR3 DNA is TGTGCCAGTAGTATCGGTGGGGCAGGTAATGAAAAACTGTTTTTT.

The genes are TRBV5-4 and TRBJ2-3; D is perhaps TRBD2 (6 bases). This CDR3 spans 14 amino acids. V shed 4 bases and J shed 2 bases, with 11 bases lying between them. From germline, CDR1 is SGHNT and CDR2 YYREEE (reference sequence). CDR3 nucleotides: TGTGCCAGCAGCAAGGGACTGTTCACAGATACGCAGTATTTT. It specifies CASSKGLFTDTQYF.

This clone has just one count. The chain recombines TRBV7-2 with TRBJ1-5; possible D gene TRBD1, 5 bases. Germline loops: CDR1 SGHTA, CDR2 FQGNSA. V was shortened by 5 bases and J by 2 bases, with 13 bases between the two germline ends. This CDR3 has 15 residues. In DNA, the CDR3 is TGTGCCAGCAGCCGTCTAGGGGTGGGCAATCAGCCCCAGCATTTT. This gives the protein CASSRLGVGNQPQHF.

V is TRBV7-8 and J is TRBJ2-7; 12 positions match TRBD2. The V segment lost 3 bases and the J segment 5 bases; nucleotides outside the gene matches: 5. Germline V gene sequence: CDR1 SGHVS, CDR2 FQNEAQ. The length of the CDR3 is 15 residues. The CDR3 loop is CASSFLAGGPDEQYF. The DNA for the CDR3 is TGTGCCAGCAGCTTCCTAGCGGGAGGGCCCGACGAGCAGTACTTC.

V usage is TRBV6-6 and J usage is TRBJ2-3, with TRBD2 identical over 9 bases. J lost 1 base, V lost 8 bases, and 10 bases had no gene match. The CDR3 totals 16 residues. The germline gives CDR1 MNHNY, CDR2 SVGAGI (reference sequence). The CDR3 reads CASCCPAGGGTDTQYF. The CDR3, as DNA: TGTGCCAGCTGCTGCCCAGCGGGGGGCGGCACAGATACGCAGTATTTT.

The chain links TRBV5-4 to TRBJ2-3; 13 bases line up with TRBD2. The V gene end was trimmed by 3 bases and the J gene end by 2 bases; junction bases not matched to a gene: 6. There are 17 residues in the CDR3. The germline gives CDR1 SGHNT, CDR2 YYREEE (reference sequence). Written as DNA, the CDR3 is TGTGCCAGCAGCTCCAAACTAGCGGGGGGGAACACAGATACGCAGTATTTT. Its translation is CASSSKLAGGNTDTQYF.

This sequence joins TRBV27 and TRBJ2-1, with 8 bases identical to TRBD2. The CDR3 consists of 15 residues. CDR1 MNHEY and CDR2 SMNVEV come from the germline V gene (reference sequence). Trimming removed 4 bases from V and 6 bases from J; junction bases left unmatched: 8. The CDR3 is CASSSGTRMVNEQFF. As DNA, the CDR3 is TGTGCCAGCAGTTCCGGGACTAGAATGGTCAATGAGCAGTTCTTC.

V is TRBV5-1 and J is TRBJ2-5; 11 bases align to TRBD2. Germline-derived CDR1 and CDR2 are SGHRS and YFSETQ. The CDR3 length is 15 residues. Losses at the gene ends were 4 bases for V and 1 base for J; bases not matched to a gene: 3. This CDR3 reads CASSHGTSGQETQYF. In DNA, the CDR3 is TGCGCCAGCAGCCACGGGACTAGCGGCCAAGAGACCCAGTACTTC.

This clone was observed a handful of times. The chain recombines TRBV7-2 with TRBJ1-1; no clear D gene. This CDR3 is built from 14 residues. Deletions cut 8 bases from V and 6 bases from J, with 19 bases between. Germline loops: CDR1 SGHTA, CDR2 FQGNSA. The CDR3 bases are TGTGCCAGCCAACTACCGGTCGTGGCCTCTGAAGCTTTCTTT. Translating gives CASQLPVVASEAFF.

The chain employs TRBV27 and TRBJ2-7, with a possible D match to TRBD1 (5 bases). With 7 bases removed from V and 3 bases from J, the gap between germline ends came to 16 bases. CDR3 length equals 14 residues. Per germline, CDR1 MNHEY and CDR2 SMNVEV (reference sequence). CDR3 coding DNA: TGTGCCAGCAAGGTGGGGCAGGGTGGCTACGAGCAGTACTTC. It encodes CASKVGQGGYEQYF.

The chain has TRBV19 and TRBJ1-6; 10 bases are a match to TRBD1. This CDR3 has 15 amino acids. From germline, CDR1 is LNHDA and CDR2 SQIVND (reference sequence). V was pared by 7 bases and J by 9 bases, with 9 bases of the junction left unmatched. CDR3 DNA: TGTGCCAGTAAGAGTACGGGACAGGGGTTTTCACCCCTCCACTTT. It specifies CASKSTGQGFSPLHF.

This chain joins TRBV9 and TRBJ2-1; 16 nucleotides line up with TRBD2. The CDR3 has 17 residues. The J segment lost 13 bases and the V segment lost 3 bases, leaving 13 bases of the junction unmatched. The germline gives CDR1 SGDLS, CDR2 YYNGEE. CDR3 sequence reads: CASSAEPGLAGGLLQFF. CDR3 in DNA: TGTGCCAGCAGCGCCGAACCGGGACTAGCGGGAGGGTTGCTTCAGTTCTTC.

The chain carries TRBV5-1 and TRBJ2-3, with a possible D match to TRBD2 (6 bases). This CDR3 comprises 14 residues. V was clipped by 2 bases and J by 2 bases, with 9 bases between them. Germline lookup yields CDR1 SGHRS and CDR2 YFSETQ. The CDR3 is CASSLGGNTDTQYF. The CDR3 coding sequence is TGCGCCAGCAGCTTAGGAGGGAACACAGATACGCAGTATTTT.

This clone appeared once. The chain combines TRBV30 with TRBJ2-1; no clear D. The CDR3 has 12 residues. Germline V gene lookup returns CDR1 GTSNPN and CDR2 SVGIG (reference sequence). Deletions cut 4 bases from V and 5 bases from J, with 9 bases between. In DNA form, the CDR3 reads TGTGCCTGGAAGCCGTTAAACAATGAGCAGTTCTTC. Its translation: CAWKPLNNEQFF.

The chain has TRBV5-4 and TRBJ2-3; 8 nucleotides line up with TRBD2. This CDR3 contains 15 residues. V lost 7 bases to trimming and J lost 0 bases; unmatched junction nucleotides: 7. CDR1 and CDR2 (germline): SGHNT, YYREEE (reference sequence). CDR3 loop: CASGRGGRSTDTQYF. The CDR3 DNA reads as TGTGCCAGCGGACGGGGGGGCCGGAGCACAGATACGCAGTATTTT.

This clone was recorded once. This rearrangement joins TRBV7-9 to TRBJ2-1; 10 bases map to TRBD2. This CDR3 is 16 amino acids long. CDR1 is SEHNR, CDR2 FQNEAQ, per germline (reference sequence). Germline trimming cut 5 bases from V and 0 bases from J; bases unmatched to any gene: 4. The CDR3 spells CASSSSGGSSYNEQFF. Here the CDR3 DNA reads TGTGCCAGCAGCAGTAGCGGGGGGAGCTCCTACAATGAGCAGTTCTTC.

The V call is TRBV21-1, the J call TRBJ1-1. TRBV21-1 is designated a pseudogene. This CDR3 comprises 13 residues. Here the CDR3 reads CASSLGGTPEAFF. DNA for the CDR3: TGTGCCAGCAGCCTTGGGGGGACCCCTGAAGCTTTCTTT.

The CDR3 loop reads CASSLTGTAYEQYF. The CDR3, as DNA: TGTGCCAGCAGCCTAACCGGGACAGCCTACGAGCAGTACTTC. The chain employs TRBV7-2 and TRBJ2-7; the match to TRBD1 covers 7 bases. J was trimmed by 2 bases and V by 5 bases; bases with no gene match: 6. The CDR3 runs to 14 residues. CDR1 is SGHTA, CDR2 FQGNSA, per germline.

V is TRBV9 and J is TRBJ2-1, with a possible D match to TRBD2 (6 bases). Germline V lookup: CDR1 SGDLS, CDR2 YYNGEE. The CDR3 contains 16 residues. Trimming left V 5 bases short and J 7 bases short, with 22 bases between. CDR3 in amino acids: CASRGGGAHGRNEQFF. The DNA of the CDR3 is TGTGCCAGCAGGGGAGGAGGGGCTCATGGGAGGAATGAGCAGTTCTTC. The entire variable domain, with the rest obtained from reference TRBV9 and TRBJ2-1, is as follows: DSGVTQTPKHLITATGQRVTLRCSPRSGDLSVYWYQQSLDQGLQFLIQYYNGEERAKGNILERFSAQQFPDLHSELNLSSLELGDSALYFCASRGGGAHGRNEQFFGPGTRLTVL.

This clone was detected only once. As DNA, the CDR3 is TGTGCCAGCAGCTTACTGCTAAGTCGGAACACTGAAGCTTTCTTT. Translating gives CASSLLLSRNTEAFF. This chain joins TRBV7-9 and TRBJ1-1; unclear D gene. V lost 2 bases to trimming and J lost 1 base, with 11 bases between them. This CDR3 has 15 residues. CDR1 and CDR2 (germline): SEHNR, FQNEAQ (reference sequence).